This is a list of T cell receptor beta chains from one sample in a study of blood T cell repertoires in COVID-19. Some clones are missing from TCRdb's copy, which holds only in-frame ones; the method was immunoSEQ multiplex PCR. This sample has around 250,000 clones, with 83% found just once. The sequenced sample consisted of peripheral blood. Source of these receptors: a man aged 60 to 75 who had recovered from COVID-19. The CDR3 runs from the conserved cysteine through the conserved F or W. The D gene is left open where the match is weak. Some rows mark clone size as missing; the rest say once, few, many or name a class of expanded clone.

d_call	v_call	clone_size	j_call	cdr3_aa	cdr3_nt
TRBD1	TRBV6-6	few	TRBJ1-5	CASRPGTVNQPQHF	TGTGCCAGCAGACCCGGGACAGTAAATCAGCCCCAGCATTTT
TRBD1	TRBV7-9	.	TRBJ2-7	CASSDNPGQGSYEQYF	TGTGCCAGCAGCGACAACCCGGGACAGGGGTCCTACGAGCAGTACTTC
TRBD1	TRBV7-6	.	TRBJ1-4	CASSLGLRQGGEKLFF	TGTGCCAGCAGCTTAGGGTTAAGACAGGGAGGTGAAAAACTGTTTTTT
.	TRBV9	once	TRBJ2-5	CASSVAIRAGDETQYF	TGTGCCAGCAGCGTAGCTATTCGGGCAGGGGATGAGACCCAGTACTTC
.	TRBV4-2	once	TRBJ2-3	CASSQFNLASITDTQYF	TGTGCCAGCAGCCAATTCAACCTAGCGAGTATAACAGATACGCAGTATTTT
.	TRBV5-1	.	TRBJ2-3	CASSAGSNTDTQYF	TGCGCCAGCAGCGCGGGATCCAACACAGATACGCAGTATTTT
TRBD2	TRBV30	.	TRBJ2-3	CAWSVTSGGTDTQYF	TGTGCCTGGAGTGTAACTAGCGGGGGCACAGATACGCAGTATTTT
TRBD2	TRBV11-2	.	TRBJ2-3	CASSLRARAGGVDTQYF	TGTGCCAGCAGCTTAAGGGCCCGTGCGGGAGGTGTAGATACGCAGTATTTT
.	TRBV3-1/TRBV3-2	.	TRBJ1-4	CASSQDFGSAREKLFF	TGTGCCAGCAGCCAAGATTTCGGCAGCGCGAGGGAAAAACTGTTTTTT
.	TRBV2	.	TRBJ2-1	CASSELPILGVGEQFF	TGTGCCAGCAGTGAACTCCCAATTTTGGGTGTCGGGGAGCAGTTCTTC
TRBD1	TRBV6-5	.	TRBJ1-2	CASSPGQGFDGYTF	TGTGCCAGCAGCCCGGGACAGGGTTTCGATGGCTACACCTTC
TRBD2	TRBV3-1/TRBV3-2	.	TRBJ2-3	CASSQEEGLAGTDTQYF	TGTGCCAGCAGCCAAGAAGAGGGACTAGCGGGCACAGATACGCAGTATTTT
.	TRBV7-8	.	TRBJ2-5	CASSLDYGGATGSETQYF	TGTGCCAGCAGCTTAGACTACGGGGGTGCGACTGGGTCAGAGACCCAGTACTTC
.	TRBV7-2	.	TRBJ1-2	CASSLQGYGYTF	TGTGCCAGCAGCTTACAGGGTTATGGCTACACCTTC
TRBD2	TRBV29-1	once	TRBJ2-3	CSADTSGTLDTQYF	TGCAGCGCCGATACTAGCGGGACCTTGGATACGCAGTATTTT
TRBD2	TRBV9	.	TRBJ2-1	CASSPRRGANNEQFF	TGTGCCAGCAGCCCCCGGCGGGGGGCGAACAATGAGCAGTTCTTC